This T cell receptor (beta chain) was profiled in a study of cytomegalovirus exposure and HLA in healthy donors listed by TCRdb under 2017. For the wider study: An earlier analysis of several hundred of the donors reported 276 Gb of sequence data and 95 million to 130 million unique TCR beta sequences obtained from 180 million or so T cells. About 330 gigabases of sequencing data and tens of millions of unique TCR sequences made up an early release that covered some 640 HLA-typed donors. Of the roughly 430 genotyped donors, approximately 83% fell in the genetic ancestry cluster associated with self-reported Caucasian donors. The study aimed to test whether signatures of past pathogen exposure could be identified by cataloging public T cell receptors. The study profiled the T cell repertoires of under 850 subjects by immunosequencing and related them to cytomegalovirus serostatus. Along with the roughly 700-subject first cohort, a separate validation cohort of around 120 different subjects was used. To predict cytomegalovirus infection status, the study brought together high-throughput TCR immunosequencing, statistical association of individual TCRs with disease status, and machine learning. A later analysis re-analyzed previously published TCR beta repertoires from 660 or so donors and added high-resolution HLA genotyping to study TCR occurrence patterns. The later analysis used no new phenotypic data to find candidate immune exposures, relying instead on TCR beta sequences and their occurrence across donors. To decide whether each TCR beta V gene segment behaved as functional or pseudogenic, an earlier analysis of some 540 of the donors relied on high-throughput TCR beta sequencing. Donor age, sex, ethnicity and CMV serostatus were compiled together with the repertoire data. Genome-wide SNP genotypes for about 65% of the roughly 670 donors were used in a later genetic analysis, which treated that subset as a discovery cohort. All discovery cohort repertoires had been generated using a single sequencing platform. Both class I and class II loci were covered by HLA typing, at four-digit resolution. The number of donors typed differed by locus, with roughly 620-630 for A, B, C, DRB1 and DQB1, roughly 520 for DQA1, about 610 for DPA1, and under 490 for DPB1. A handful of DR-DQ haplotypes were treated as single units for association and clustering because of strong linkage in the cohort. Among 398 genotyped donors of the cohort, an average of around 240,000 unique TCR beta nucleotide sequences were sequenced per donor, about a sixth of them non-productive. Results the study describes overall, beyond this receptor: Because the 87-base-pair reads could not distinguish some IMGT-functional V segments, including TRBV6-2 and TRBV6-3, those segments were excluded. Most CMV-associated TCR beta chains appeared to be HLA-restricted in a later analysis, and the HLA associations seemed to be driven largely by CMV exposure. According to a later genetic analysis, donors in an Asian-associated ancestry cluster had fewer N-insertions in productive TCRs than the approximately 710-donor mean. Because counts were too low, around 18 rarely observed V segments, including chromosome 9 orphons, were left out of the earlier analysis of some 640 of the donors. A cluster of highly shared sequence variants was judged likely to be a technical artifact of the sequencing pipeline. It was suggested by the authors that the approach could potentially be generalized to other disease states and immunological phenotypes. In an earlier analysis of some 640 of the donors, most TCR beta V segments were observed in productive rearrangements about 90% or about 30% of the time, broadly matching IMGT annotations. The presence/absence analyses assumed that sequencing depth was roughly uniform across donors, and that assumption may not be true. Because HLA typing was missing for some donors at each locus, association tests included only the typed subset. In a later analysis, some 18,000 TCR beta sequences were associated with specific HLA alleles at a false discovery rate of 0.05. A later analysis reported that several top co-occurrence clusters appeared linked to parvovirus B19, influenza, CMV and Epstein-Barr virus. Three of the identified cytomegalovirus-associated TCR beta chains were confirmed in vitro to be specific for cytomegalovirus antigens. Immune exposure information for the cohort was limited to CMV serostatus. Compared with equally common non-associated chains, HLA-associated TCR beta chains in a later analysis were more clonally expanded and had lower generation probabilities. This cohort had only TCR beta chains sequenced, and the lack of alpha or paired-chain data limited which features could be detected. Assigning TCR associations to individual alleles was difficult when HLA alleles, especially DR and DQ, strongly co-occurred. A further reported finding was that TCR beta sequences accurately predicted the HLA-A and HLA-B alleles for most subjects in the first cohort. A later analysis found that TCR association rates varied across HLA loci, with DRB1 alleles showing the most associated TCRs and HLA-C alleles the fewest. A later genetic analysis associated a missense DCLRE1C variant with V-gene and J-gene trimming of TCR beta chains, and an independent cohort replicated the association. The study gave a list of over 150 TCR beta chains associated with cytomegalovirus. Linkage disequilibrium might explain the correlated functional status among segregating V segments, but an unknown experimental factor could not be ruled out. Most TCR sequences were observed very rarely across donors, whereas some public TCRs were present in many individuals. Cytomegalovirus status was reported to be diagnosed by the classifier with high specificity and sensitivity in both the original and validation cohorts.

This clone was picked up one time. Its specific antigen is unknown. The sample holds no much larger clone one base away, and base qualities are not on file. There are 14 amino acids in the CDR3, from cysteine to phenylalanine inclusive. This entry keeps only the CDR3 DNA: 42 bases, framed from base 1. The germline V gene specifies ENHRY as CDR1 and SYGVKD as CDR2. From V the trimming removes 2 bases and from J it removes 7 bases, while the gene matches leave 5 bases of the junction unaccounted for. Libraries were prepared through the immunoSEQ multiplex PCR assay. For the multiplex PCR, a mixture combining 60 forward primers for TCR Vbeta segments and 13 reverse primers for TCR Jbeta segments was used. The CDR3 region of rearranged TCR beta genes was amplified from genomic DNA with a multiplex PCR assay. On the Illumina HiSeq System, the amplified TCR beta libraries were sequenced as 87-base-pair reads. The study's own analysis went as follows. A later analysis tallied 75 million to 95 million unique TCR beta chains across the 660 or so repertoires, and 10 million to 11 million of those chains were shared by two or more donors. Raw reads were error-corrected and collapsed into unique sequences by a nearest-neighbor algorithm in which closely related sequences were merged to remove PCR and sequencing errors. V, D and J gene segments were assigned by aligning CDR3 sequences to IMGT reference sequences. For a sequence to be retained, a match of at least six nucleotides was required to both a V gene segment and a J gene segment. A rearrangement counted as productive if the CDR3 had no stop codons and remained in frame with V and J, and every other rearrangement counted as non-productive. CDR3 was defined according to IMGT convention as the region running from the second conserved V-encoded cysteine to the conserved J-encoded phenylalanine. In an earlier analysis of roughly 610 of the donors, sequences lacking an unambiguous match to a single V gene segment were excluded. In an earlier analysis of roughly 500 of the donors, V segments were called functional above 56.7% productive rearrangements and were called segregating when the between-donor standard deviation exceeded 5%. A statistical classification framework was built to diagnose cytomegalovirus status from the catalog of TCR beta chain sequences. A later analysis assigned V and J genes by comparing TCR nucleotide sequences with IMGT/GENE-DB human TR gene sequences. The TCRdist pipeline was used in a later analysis to assign CDR3 sequences and most-parsimonious VDJ recombination scenarios. A later analysis defined each TCR beta chain by its CDR3 amino acid sequence plus V-gene family, and excluded reads lacking a unique V-gene family. As a way to deal with suspected cross-contamination and a sequencing artifact, a later analysis dropped roughly 620 nucleotide sequences that were highly shared and had low generation probability. For each public chain, a later analysis derived a clonal expansion index from normalized ranks of inferred template counts within each repertoire. In a later analysis, generation probabilities were computed with a VDJ recombination model fitted to out-of-frame rearrangements, and the resulting probabilities were checked against IGoR. In a later analysis, hypergeometric tests were used to score TCR-TCR, TCR-HLA and TCR-CMV co-occurrence, with a repertoire-size bias correction applied to TCR pairs. False discovery rates were estimated in a later analysis by permuting HLA or CMV assignments 20 times. A later analysis grouped co-occurring TCRs with DBSCAN, adding TCRdist sequence similarity when clustering within HLA-allele-positive subsets. Co-occurrence clustering excluded repertoires with fewer than 30,000 or more than 120,000 public chains, plus five with anomalous nucleotide sharing. Sourced from immuneACCESS, this table was stored by TCRdb with only in-frame sequences that have V and J called. A share of the clones is absent; for the studies checked, an unresolved V gene accounts for under half, and the remainder has no known explanation. The V and J calls and clone size are taken from that table; D and trimming were inferred from the DNA. Recorded for this sample are about 120,000 clones; over 70% of them occurred a single time. Approximately 8.8% of the sample belongs to the ten largest clones.

The cohort comprised under 700 healthy bone marrow donors. At the time of sampling, every cohort member was nominally healthy, though immune exposures that went unrecorded were likely present. The donor was CMV seropositive and belonged to the group of about 290 seropositive cohort members. Each donor provided a peripheral blood sample, and peripheral blood mononuclear cells were used for TCR beta sequencing. Genomic DNA extraction from the blood cell samples was performed with the Qiagen DNeasy Blood Extraction Kit. This receptor chain uses TRBV10-3 and TRBJ1-2; 9 bases in between match TRBD1. This clonotype was obtained from a female donor in good health and CMV-seropositive. The specimen was PBMCs. Read as DNA, the sequence is TGTGCCATCAGTGAGGTAGGGACAGGGTTTGGCTACACCTTC. This translates into CAISEVGTGFGYTF.